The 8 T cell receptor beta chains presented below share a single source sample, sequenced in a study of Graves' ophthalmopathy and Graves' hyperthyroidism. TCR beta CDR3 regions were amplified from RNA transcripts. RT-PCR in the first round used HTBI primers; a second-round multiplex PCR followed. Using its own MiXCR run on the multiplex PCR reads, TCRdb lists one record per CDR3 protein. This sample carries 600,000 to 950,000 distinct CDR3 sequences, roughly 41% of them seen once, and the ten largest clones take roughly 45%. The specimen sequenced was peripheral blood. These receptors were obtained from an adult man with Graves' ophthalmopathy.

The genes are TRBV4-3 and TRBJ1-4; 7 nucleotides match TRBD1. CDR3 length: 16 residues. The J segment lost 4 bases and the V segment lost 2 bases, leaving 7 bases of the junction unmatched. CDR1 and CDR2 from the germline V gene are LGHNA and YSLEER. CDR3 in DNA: TGCGCCAGCAGCCAAAACTGGGGACAGAATAATGAAAAACTGTTTTTT. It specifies CASSQNWGQNNEKLFF.

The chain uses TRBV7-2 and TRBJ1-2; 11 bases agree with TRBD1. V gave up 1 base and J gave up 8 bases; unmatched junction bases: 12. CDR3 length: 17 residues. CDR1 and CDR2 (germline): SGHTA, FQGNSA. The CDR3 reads CASSLGGQGGPARGYTF. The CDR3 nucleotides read TGTGCCAGCAGCTTAGGGGGACAGGGGGGCCCAGCACGGGGCTACACCTTC.

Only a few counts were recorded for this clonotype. The CDR3 loop is CASSLGSGNSGNTIYF. DNA of the CDR3: TGTGCCAGCAGTTTAGGCTCCGGGAACAGCGGAAACACCATATATTTT. The gene calls are TRBV2 and TRBJ1-3; no reliable D call. Germline V gene lookup returns CDR1 SNHLY and CDR2 FYNNEI. V gave up 5 bases and J gave up 4 bases, with 18 bases separating them. The CDR3 has 16 amino acids.

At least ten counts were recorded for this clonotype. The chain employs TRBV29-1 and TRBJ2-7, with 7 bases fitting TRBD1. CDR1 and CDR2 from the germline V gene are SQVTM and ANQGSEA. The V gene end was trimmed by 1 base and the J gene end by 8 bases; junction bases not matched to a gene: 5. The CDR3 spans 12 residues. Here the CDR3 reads CSVEVQDRQQYF. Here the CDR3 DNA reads TGCAGCGTTGAAGTGCAGGACAGGCAGCAGTACTTC.

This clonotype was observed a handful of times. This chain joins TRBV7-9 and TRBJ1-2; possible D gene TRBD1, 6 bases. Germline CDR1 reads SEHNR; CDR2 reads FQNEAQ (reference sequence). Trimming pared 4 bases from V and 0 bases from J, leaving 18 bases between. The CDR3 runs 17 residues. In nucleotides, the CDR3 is TGTGCCAGCAGCTCGTTAGAAACAGGGTCCGCTAACTATGGCTACACCTTC. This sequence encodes CASSSLETGSANYGYTF.

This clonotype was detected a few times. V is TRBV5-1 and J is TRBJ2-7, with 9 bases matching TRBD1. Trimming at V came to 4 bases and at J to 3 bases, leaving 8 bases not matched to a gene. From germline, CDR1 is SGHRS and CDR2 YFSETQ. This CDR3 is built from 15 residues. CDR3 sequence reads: CASSPRGTGFYEQYF. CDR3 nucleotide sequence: TGCGCCAGCAGCCCCCGAGGGACAGGGTTCTACGAGCAGTACTTC.

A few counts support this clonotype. The CDR3 bases are TGTGCCAGCAGCCCCGGGACAGGGGTAAGGGAGCAGTACTTC. Amino acid sequence: CASSPGTGVREQYF. V usage is TRBV7-9 and J usage is TRBJ2-7; 10 nucleotides match TRBD1. Germline CDR1 is SEHNR and CDR2 is FQNEAQ (reference sequence). CDR3 length: 14 amino acids. Germline trimming cut 5 bases from V and 7 bases from J; bases unmatched to any gene: 8. The full variable domain, in which reference TRBV7-9 and TRBJ2-7 provide the parts outside the CDR3, is DTGVSQNPRHKITKRGQNVTFRCDPISEHNRLYWYRQTLGQGPEFLTYFQNEAQLEKSRLLSDRFSAERPKGSFSTLEIQRTEQGDSAMYLCASSPGTGVREQYFGPGTRLTVT.

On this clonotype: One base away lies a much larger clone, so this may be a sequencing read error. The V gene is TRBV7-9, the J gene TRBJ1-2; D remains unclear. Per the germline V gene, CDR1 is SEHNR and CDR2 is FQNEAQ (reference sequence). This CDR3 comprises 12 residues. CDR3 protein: CASSQTNYGHTF. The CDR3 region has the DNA TGTGCCAGCAGCCAAACTAACTATGGCCACACCTTC.